Each of the 18 T cell receptor beta chains below was sequenced from the same sample in a study of shared clonotypes between healthy human individuals. The method was immunoSEQ multiplex PCR; TCRdb's version includes in-frame clones alone and lacks a portion of them. This sample yields 2 million to 3 million clones, of which under 95% are seen a single time; around 0.37% belongs to the top ten. The sample was naive CD4+ T cells from PBMCs. Specified subset: CD45RA+ positively selected. Receptors were obtained from a man between 18 and 35 years old in good health. Some clones in this sample may be carry-over from other donors' samples.

The rearrangement links TRBV7-9 to TRBJ1-3, with D possibly being TRBD1 (5 bases). The V gene's germline CDR1 is SEHNR and CDR2 FQNEAQ (reference sequence). V was pared by 8 bases and J by 3 bases, with 8 bases between. This CDR3 has 12 amino acids. The CDR3 loop is CASGGVGNTIYF. Written as DNA, the CDR3 is TGTGCCAGCGGAGGGGTTGGAAACACCATATATTTT.

In regard to this clone: The same CDR3 is also encoded by other DNA sequences in this sample. CDR3 DNA sequence: TGCGCCAGCAGCTTGGGACAGGGGGCGGGCTACACCTTC. Amino acids: CASSLGQGAGYTF. The V call is TRBV5-1, the J call TRBJ1-2, with TRBD1 identical over 10 bases. Germline CDR1 and CDR2: SGHRS and YFSETQ. The CDR3 length is 13 residues. V shed 0 bases and J 8 bases; nucleotides not matched to a gene: 1.

The J gene is TRBJ2-7, the V gene TRBV18; D not certain. The germline V and J ends were trimmed by 2 bases and 6 bases, with 23 bases remaining between them. This CDR3 spans 17 amino acids. Germline lookup yields CDR1 KGHSH and CDR2 LQKENI. CDR3 in DNA: TGTGCCAGCTCACCAAACGTCCCGGGTGCCGGTTTTCTCGAGCAGTACTTC. Its protein product is CASSPNVPGAGFLEQYF.

V and J are TRBV7-9 and TRBJ2-7; unclear D gene. This CDR3 region has 15 residues. Germline CDR1 is SEHNR and CDR2 is FQNEAQ (reference sequence). V gave up 5 bases and J gave up 2 bases, with 16 bases separating them. The CDR3 spells CASSLAQTGPYEQYF. The CDR3 region has the DNA TGTGCCAGCAGCCTCGCGCAGACCGGACCCTACGAGCAGTACTTC.

The chain carries TRBV7-6 and TRBJ2-7; 8 nucleotides agree with TRBD2. This CDR3 contains 16 residues. The germline gives CDR1 SGHVS, CDR2 FNYEAQ. The junction had 10 bases not matched to a gene; V was cut back by 5 bases and J by 1 base. The chain's CDR3 is CASSPVSGSDSYEQYF. CDR3 sequence (DNA): TGTGCCAGCAGCCCGGTGAGCGGGAGCGATTCCTACGAGCAGTACTTC.

The J gene is TRBJ2-1, the V gene TRBV18; 8 bases are shared with TRBD1. The CDR3 sequence is 18 residues long. The V and J ends lost 1 base and 0 bases, in that order; junction bases with no gene match: 8. Germline V gives CDR1 KGHSH, CDR2 LQKENI. The CDR3 region is CASSPRLTGENSYNEQFF. CDR3 in DNA: TGTGCCAGCTCACCACGGTTGACAGGGGAAAACTCCTACAATGAGCAGTTCTTC.

The rearrangement links TRBV5-1 to TRBJ2-7, with 9 positions matching TRBD2. CDR3 length equals 16 residues. CDR1 SGHRS and CDR2 YFSETQ come from the germline V gene. The V segment lost 5 bases and the J segment 0 bases; nucleotides outside the gene matches: 9. CDR3 region: CASRRLAGPGSYEQYF. DNA of the CDR3: TGCGCCAGCAGACGTCTAGCGGGACCGGGCTCCTACGAGCAGTACTTC.

The chain recombines TRBV7-8 with TRBJ1-4; no firm D call. The germline gives CDR1 SGHVS, CDR2 FQNEAQ. The CDR3 contains 14 residues. Deletions cut 3 bases from V and 7 bases from J, with 12 bases between. CDR3 nucleotide sequence: TGTGCCAGCAGCTTCGCCGGGTGGGGTGAAAAACTGTTTTTT. It codes for CASSFAGWGEKLFF.

The chain combines TRBV29-1 with TRBJ2-3, with D possibly being TRBD1 or TRBD2 (5 bases each). The germline gives CDR1 SQVTM, CDR2 ANQGSEA. V was trimmed by 4 bases and J by 0 bases, leaving 11 bases between them. The CDR3 contains 14 residues. The CDR3 is CSVGNRDSTDTQYF. Here the CDR3 DNA reads TGCAGCGTTGGAAACCGGGACAGCACAGATACGCAGTATTTT.

This rearrangement joins TRBV6-6 to TRBJ1-3, with a weak D call TRBD1 (5 bases). V was shortened by 2 bases and J by 0 bases, with 8 bases between the two germline ends. The CDR3 totals 15 residues. The germline V gene encodes CDR1 MNHNY and CDR2 SVGAGI (reference sequence). CDR3 region: CASSYGASSGNTIYF. DNA of the CDR3: TGTGCCAGCAGTTACGGGGCTAGCTCTGGAAACACCATATATTTT.

This chain uses TRBV29-1 with TRBJ2-3, with no clear D. CDR3 size: 13 residues. Germline CDR1 and CDR2: SQVTM and ANQGSEA. V was trimmed by 5 bases and J by 0 bases, leaving 9 bases between them. The CDR3 DNA reads TGCAGCGTTTCTTTTGGTAGCACAGATACGCAGTATTTT. It translates to CSVSFGSTDTQYF.

The genes are TRBV5-6 and TRBJ1-2; TRBD1 might be the D (6 bases). With 5 bases removed from V and 2 bases from J, the gap between germline ends came to 13 bases. This CDR3 spans 14 amino acids. CDR1 and CDR2 from the germline V gene are SGHDT and YYEEEE. The DNA of the CDR3 is TGTGCCAGCAGTCCTTTGGGGGCGAACTATGGCTACACCTTC. This sequence encodes CASSPLGANYGYTF.

The V gene is TRBV14, the J gene TRBJ2-2; the match to TRBD2 covers 12 bases. CDR3 length: 17 amino acids. In germline, CDR1 is SGHDN, CDR2 FVKESK. The J segment lost 4 bases and the V segment lost 4 bases, leaving 7 bases of the junction unmatched. CDR3 loop: CASSPNWGLAGTGELFF. The DNA for the CDR3 is TGTGCCAGCAGCCCCAATTGGGGACTAGCGGGCACCGGGGAGCTGTTTTTT.

The chain has TRBV10-2 and TRBJ1-2; D may be TRBD1 (5 bases). V gave up 3 bases and J gave up 8 bases, with 19 bases separating them. Germline assignment: CDR1 WSHSY and CDR2 SAAADI. CDR3 length: 15 amino acids. CDR3 residues: CASSDGDRYFLGYTF. CDR3 nucleotide sequence: TGCGCCAGCAGTGATGGGGACCGATACTTTTTGGGCTACACCTTC.

The CDR3 here is CAWSVAGWNSPLHF. The CDR3 DNA sequence: TGTGCCTGGAGTGTGGCAGGATGGAATTCACCCCTCCACTTT. The chain links TRBV30 to TRBJ1-6; D remains ambiguous. The V end lost 0 bases, the J end lost 7 bases, and 10 bases lay between the germline ends. The germline gives CDR1 GTSNPN, CDR2 SVGIG (reference sequence). This CDR3 is 14 amino acids long.

This chain connects TRBV5-6 to TRBJ2-7, with 7 bases identical to TRBD2. The CDR3 loop spans 16 amino acids. V lost 0 bases, J lost 2 bases, and 8 bases stayed unmatched. CDR1 is SGHDT and CDR2 is YYEEEE in the germline V gene. CDR3: CASSLAVSGGTYEQYF. The CDR3 nucleotides are TGTGCCAGCAGCTTGGCCGTATCGGGAGGTACCTACGAGCAGTACTTC.

J is TRBJ2-5 and V is TRBV12-5, with 7 bases that match TRBD1. The CDR3 totals 17 residues. Germline loops: CDR1 LGHNT, CDR2 FRNRAP. V was pared by 2 bases and J by 4 bases, with 13 bases of the junction left unmatched. CDR3 in DNA: TGTGCTAGTGGTTTGAACAGGGGAAGACCTGGGGGAGAGACCCAGTACTTC. Protein: CASGLNRGRPGGETQYF.

This sequence joins TRBV5-5 and TRBJ1-4; the D gene is possibly TRBD1 (5 bases). Germline V gives CDR1 SGHKS, CDR2 YYEKEE (reference sequence). Between the trimmed V and J ends, which lost 1 base and 7 bases, there was a span of 11 bases. CDR3 size: 14 residues. CDR3 in DNA: TGTGCCAGCAGCTTGTCGGCAGGGAGTGAAAAACTGTTTTTT. As protein: CASSLSAGSEKLFF.